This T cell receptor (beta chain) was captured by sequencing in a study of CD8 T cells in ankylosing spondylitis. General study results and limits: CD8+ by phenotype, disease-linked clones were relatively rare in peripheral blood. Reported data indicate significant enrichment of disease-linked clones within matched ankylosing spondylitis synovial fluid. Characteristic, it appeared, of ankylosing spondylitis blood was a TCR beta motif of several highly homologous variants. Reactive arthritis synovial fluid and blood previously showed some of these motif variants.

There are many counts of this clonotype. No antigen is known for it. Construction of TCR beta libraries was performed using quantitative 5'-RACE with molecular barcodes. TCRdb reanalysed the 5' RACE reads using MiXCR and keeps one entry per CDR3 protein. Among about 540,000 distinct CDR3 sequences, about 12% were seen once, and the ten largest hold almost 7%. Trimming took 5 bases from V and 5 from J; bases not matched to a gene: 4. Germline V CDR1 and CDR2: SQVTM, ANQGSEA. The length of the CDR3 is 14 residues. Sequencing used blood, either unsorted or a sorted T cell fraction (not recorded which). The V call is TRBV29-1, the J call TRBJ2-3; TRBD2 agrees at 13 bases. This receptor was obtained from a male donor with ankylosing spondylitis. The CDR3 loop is CSVKRTSGRDTQYF. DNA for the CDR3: TGCAGCGTTAAACGGACTAGCGGGAGAGATACGCAGTATTTT.